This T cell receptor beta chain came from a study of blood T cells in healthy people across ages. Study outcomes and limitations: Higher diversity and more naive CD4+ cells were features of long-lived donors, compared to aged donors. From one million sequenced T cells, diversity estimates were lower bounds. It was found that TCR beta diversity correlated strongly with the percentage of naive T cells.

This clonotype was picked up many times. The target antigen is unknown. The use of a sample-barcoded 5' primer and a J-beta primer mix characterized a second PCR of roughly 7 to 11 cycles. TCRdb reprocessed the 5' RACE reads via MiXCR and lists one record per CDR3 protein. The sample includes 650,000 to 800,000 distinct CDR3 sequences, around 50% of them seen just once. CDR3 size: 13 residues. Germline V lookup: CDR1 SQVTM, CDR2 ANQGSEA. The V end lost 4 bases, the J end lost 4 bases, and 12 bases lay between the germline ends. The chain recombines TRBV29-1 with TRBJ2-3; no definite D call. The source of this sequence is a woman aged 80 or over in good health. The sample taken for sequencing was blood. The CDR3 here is CSVGHGPSDTQYF. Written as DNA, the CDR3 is TGCAGCGTTGGTCACGGCCCGTCAGATACGCAGTATTTT.